Following are 3 T cell receptor beta chains from one sample sequenced in a study of blood T cells in healthy people across ages. Together with a sample-barcoded 5' primer, a J-beta primer mix was included in a second PCR lasting roughly 6 to 12 cycles. TCRdb re-called the 5' RACE reads through MiXCR, storing one row per CDR3 protein. The sample includes some 1.5 million distinct CDR3 sequences, about 30% of them seen just once. The material sequenced was blood. The source of these receptors is a woman in her 30s in good health.

This clonotype turned up a few times. The chain joins TRBV7-2 to TRBJ2-5, with D hard to call. The CDR3 loop spans 13 amino acids. CDR1 and CDR2 from the germline V gene are SGHTA and FQGNSA. Trimming removed 8 bases from V and 1 base from J, with 11 bases in between. CDR3 sequence (DNA): TGTGCCAGCGGCAGTGATGTCCAAGAGACCCAGTACTTC. It specifies CASGSDVQETQYF.

This clonotype was counted only a few times. The chain joins TRBV6-5 to TRBJ2-3; D is unresolved. Trimming took off 8 bases at V and 6 bases at J, with 12 bases between the two ends. CDR3 length: 12 residues. Germline V CDR1 and CDR2: MNHEY, SVGAGI. The CDR3 region has the DNA TGTGCCAGCGGGAAGGGTACTGATACGCAGTATTTT. Translating it yields CASGKGTDTQYF.

This clonotype was found a few times. The chain uses TRBV5-1 and TRBJ2-3; D unresolved. The ends were cut back, 2 bases at V and 5 bases at J, with 6 bases in the middle. CDR3 length: 12 residues. From germline, CDR1 is SGHRS and CDR2 YFSETQ. This chain's CDR3 is CASSFSQDTQYF. The CDR3 DNA sequence: TGCGCCAGCAGCTTCTCTCAAGATACGCAGTATTTT.